The 24 T cell receptor beta chains below all came from one sample that was sequenced in a study of post-analysis software for immune sequencing data. Study results and caveats: With TRBV5-6, TRBV5-1 and TRBV20-1 included, several TRBV segments were more frequent in patients than in controls.

These receptors have no known antigen. Incorporated into the TCR beta cDNA libraries were unique molecular identifiers, which served to reduce PCR and sequencing biases. TCRdb re-analysed the PCR reads in MiXCR, keeping a single row per CDR3 protein. This sample has fewer than 550,000 distinct CDR3 sequences, with roughly 34% found just once. Sequences were obtained from blood. These receptors originate from a girl aged 2-17 years with multiple sclerosis.

This chain uses TRBV7-9 with TRBJ2-7; D possibly uses TRBD1 or TRBD2 (5 bases each). Near its end, the DNA agrees better with TRBJ2-5, so the J call may be wrong. Germline CDR1 is SEHNR and CDR2 is FQNEAQ (reference sequence). CDR3 size: 14 residues. The CDR3 coding sequence is TGTGCCAGCAGCTTAGCGCGAGGGGAAGAGACCCAGTACTTC. Its translation: CASSLARGEETQYF.

This clonotype was observed a few times. The gene calls are TRBV11-2 and TRBJ2-3; D is uncertain. V was trimmed by 4 bases and J by 7 bases, leaving 6 bases between them. There are 11 residues in the CDR3. Germline values: CDR1 SGHAT, CDR2 FQNNGV. The CDR3 loop reads CASSSGYTQYF. The CDR3, as DNA: TGTGCCAGCAGCTCCGGCTATACGCAGTATTTT.

There are a few counts of this clonotype. This chain uses TRBV5-6 with TRBJ2-5; a weak D match, TRBD1 (5 bases). Trimming removed 0 bases at V and 2 bases at J, with 14 bases between. Germline V gene sequence: CDR1 SGHDT, CDR2 YYEEEE. The CDR3 length is 16 residues. The DNA of the CDR3 is TGTGCCAGCAGCTTGGCCTTAGGGGTCCTACAAGAGACCCAGTACTTC. Its protein product is CASSLALGVLQETQYF.

This clonotype was seen ten or more times. The V gene is TRBV5-1, the J gene TRBJ1-2; 8 bases match TRBD1. This CDR3 spans 13 amino acids. The J segment lost 8 bases and the V segment lost 1 base, leaving 4 bases of the junction unmatched. CDR1 and CDR2 (germline): SGHRS, YFSETQ. Here the CDR3 DNA reads TGCGCCAGCAGCTTGACCGACAGGGGCGGCTACACCTTC. It encodes CASSLTDRGGYTF.

There are a few counts of this clonotype. This chain links TRBV20-1 with TRBJ1-2; 8 nucleotides agree with TRBD1. Germline values: CDR1 DFQATT, CDR2 SNEGSKA (reference sequence). Losses at the gene ends were 3 bases for V and 8 bases for J; bases not matched to a gene: 8. The CDR3 extends over 13 amino acids. The CDR3 nucleotides read TGCAGTGCTAGGCAGGGGGCGCAACCCGGCTACACCTTC. Translation gives CSARQGAQPGYTF.

This clonotype was recorded at least ten times. For the CDR3, the DNA is TGCAGCGTTGCCAGAGGGGGGACAGAGACCCAGTACTTC. Amino acid sequence: CSVARGGTETQYF. The gene calls are TRBV29-1 and TRBJ2-5, with D perhaps assigned TRBD1 or TRBD2 (6 bases each). V was clipped by 4 bases and J by 4 bases, with 13 bases between them. The germline V gene encodes CDR1 SQVTM and CDR2 ANQGSEA. The CDR3 length is 13 residues.

This sequence joins TRBV4-2 and TRBJ1-5, with TRBD1 identical over 9 bases. The CDR3 is made up of 17 amino acids. After removal of 1 base from V and 1 base from J, the junction contained 5 bases not matched to a gene. The germline V gene has CDR1 LGHNA and CDR2 YNFKEQ. The CDR3 bases are TGTGCCAGCAGCCAAGTGCGAGACAGGGGGAGCAATCAGCCCCAGCATTTT. It translates to CASSQVRDRGSNQPQHF.

The chain couples TRBV7-2 to TRBJ2-3; D call uncertain. Trimming took off 5 bases at V and 5 bases at J, with 11 bases between the two ends. The length of the CDR3 is 13 residues. The germline CDR1 and CDR2 sequences are SGHTA and FQGNSA. The CDR3 nucleotides read TGTGCCAGCAGCGGTAGAGACCTAGATACGCAGTATTTT. Translated: CASSGRDLDTQYF.

This chain connects TRBV7-9 to TRBJ1-2, with D tentatively TRBD1 (6 bases). CDR3 length equals 14 residues. The germline V gene encodes CDR1 SEHNR and CDR2 FQNEAQ (reference sequence). V was shortened by 3 bases and J by 5 bases, with 13 bases between the two germline ends. CDR3 amino acids: CASSLERGWYGYTF. The CDR3 coding sequence is TGTGCCAGCAGCTTGGAGAGGGGGTGGTATGGCTACACCTTC.

Concerning this clonotype itself: The CDR3 carries no conserved terminal phenylalanine or tryptophan, so it likely arises from a read error. V is TRBV5-1 and J is TRBJ1-2; no clear D. CDR1 and CDR2 (germline): SGHRS, YFSETQ. The CDR3 extends over 14 amino acids. V dropped 4 bases and J dropped 6 bases, with 16 bases sitting between them. DNA of the CDR3: TGCGCCAGCAGCGTGGAGGACGGTGAGAATGGCTACACCGTC. Encoded protein: CASSVEDGENGYTV.

This clonotype was observed a handful of times. V gene TRBV6-5 combines with J gene TRBJ2-3; either TRBD1 or TRBD2 may supply D (5 bases each). The V end lost 0 bases, the J end lost 6 bases, and 10 bases lay between the germline ends. The CDR3 is 14 residues long. CDR1 and CDR2 (germline): MNHEY, SVGAGI. The DNA for the CDR3 is TGTGCCAGCAGTTACTCGACGGGGCGGGATACGCAGTATTTT. The encoded protein is CASSYSTGRDTQYF.

The rearrangement uses TRBV5-1 and TRBJ2-3, with D perhaps given as TRBD1 or TRBD2 (6 bases each). CDR3 length: 17 residues. CDR1 is SGHRS and CDR2 is YFSETQ in the germline V gene. V was clipped by 5 bases and J by 0 bases, with 19 bases between them. In nucleotides, the CDR3 is TGCGCCAGCAGTCTGCAGGGGAGGACATATAGCACAGATACGCAGTATTTT. Translating gives CASSLQGRTYSTDTQYF.

This clonotype was counted only a few times. The rearrangement joins TRBV5-1 to TRBJ1-1; D might be TRBD1 (5 bases). Germline CDR1 is SGHRS and CDR2 is YFSETQ. CDR3 size: 16 residues. V gave up 1 base and J gave up 3 bases, with 16 bases separating them. The CDR3 bases are TGCGCCAGCAGCTTGAAAAGGACAACTGGGGACACTGAAGCTTTCTTT. This encodes CASSLKRTTGDTEAFF. Using reference TRBV5-1 and TRBJ1-1 for the parts outside the CDR3, the full variable domain is KAGVTQTPRYLIKTRGQQVTLSCSPISGHRSVSWYQQTPGQGLQFLFEYFSETQRNKGNFPGRFSGRQFSNSRSEMNVSTLELGDSALYLCASSLKRTTGDTEAFFGQGTRLTVV.

This chain joins TRBV28 and TRBJ2-4, with a possible D match to TRBD1 (6 bases). The CDR3 totals 13 residues. From germline, CDR1 is MDHEN and CDR2 SYDVKM. Trimming shortened V by 2 bases and J by 7 bases, and 9 bases separated the two germline ends. The CDR3 region has the DNA TGTGCCAGCAGTTTAGGGGACATTAACATTCAGTACTTC. Its translation is CASSLGDINIQYF.

The J gene is TRBJ1-2, the V gene TRBV6-4; weak D call: TRBD1 (6 bases). Germline assignment: CDR1 MRHNA and CDR2 SNTAGT. The V end lost 2 bases, the J end lost 2 bases, and 12 bases lay between the germline ends. The CDR3 has 15 residues. The DNA of the CDR3 is TGTGCCAGCAGTGACCCCGGTACAGGGAACTATGGCTACACCTTC. It translates to CASSDPGTGNYGYTF.

The V gene is TRBV3-1, the J gene TRBJ1-4; tentatively, D is TRBD1 (5 bases). Germline V CDR1 and CDR2: LGHDT, YNNKEL (reference sequence). V shed 4 bases and J shed 6 bases, with 12 bases lying between them. This CDR3 region has 14 residues. This CDR3 reads CASSRDGADEKLFF. CDR3 nucleotide sequence: TGTGCCAGCAGCCGGGACGGGGCCGATGAAAAACTGTTTTTT.

The CDR3 region is CSASLGGRKKNEQFF. CDR3 nucleotides: TGCAGTGCTAGCCTCGGGGGTCGTAAGAAGAATGAGCAGTTCTTC. The V call is TRBV20-1, the J call TRBJ2-1, with a possible D match to TRBD2 (6 bases). The germline V gene has CDR1 DFQATT and CDR2 SNEGSKA (reference sequence). The V end was cut by 3 bases, the J end by 7 bases, with 19 bases between. The CDR3 has 15 amino acids.

This clonotype was recorded a few times. This CDR3 reads CASSLAYGLAGPTDTQYF. CDR3 coding DNA: TGTGCCAGCAGCTTGGCCTATGGACTAGCGGGACCCACAGATACGCAGTATTTT. The J gene is TRBJ2-3, the V gene TRBV5-6; 12 nucleotides agree with TRBD2. Trimming took 0 bases from V and 2 from J; bases not matched to a gene: 7. The germline CDR1 and CDR2 sequences are SGHDT and YYEEEE. The CDR3 loop spans 18 amino acids.

This rearrangement joins TRBV11-2 to TRBJ2-5, with TRBD1 matching 7 bases. CDR3 length: 17 amino acids. Germline V CDR1 and CDR2: SGHAT, FQNNGV. With V trimmed by 4 bases and J by 2 bases, 13 bases remained unmatched. CDR3 loop: CASSSDRKGIGQETQYF. CDR3 nucleotide sequence: TGTGCCAGCAGCTCGGACAGGAAGGGGATTGGACAAGAGACCCAGTACTTC.

This sequence joins TRBV13 and TRBJ1-2; possibly TRBD1 for D (5 bases). The CDR3 is made up of 15 amino acids. Trimming shortened V by 6 bases and J by 4 bases, and 18 bases separated the two germline ends. The germline V gene encodes CDR1 PRHDT and CDR2 FYEKMQ (reference sequence). DNA for the CDR3: TGTGCCAGCAGTCTCGAGGGGATCTCCTCCTATGGCTACACCTTC. Translation: CASSLEGISSYGYTF. Full variable domain (remainder filled in from reference TRBV13 and TRBJ1-2): AAGVIQSPRHLIKEKRETATLKCYPIPRHDTVYWYQQGPGQDPQFLISFYEKMQSDKGSIPDRFSAQQFSDYHSELNMSSLELGDSALYFCASSLEGISSYGYTFGSGTRLTVV.

Only a few counts were recorded for this clonotype. The genes are TRBV5-1 and TRBJ2-5; D may match TRBD1 or TRBD2 (6 bases each). The V end lost 4 bases, the J end lost 5 bases, and 21 bases lay between the germline ends. The CDR3 runs 16 residues. Per the germline V gene, CDR1 is SGHRS and CDR2 is YFSETQ. The CDR3 loop reads CASSEGGHGFLETQYF. Here the CDR3 DNA reads TGCGCCAGCAGCGAGGGGGGCCACGGGTTCTTGGAGACCCAGTACTTC.

This clonotype was seen a few times. The chain recombines TRBV7-9 with TRBJ1-2; a weak D match, TRBD1 (5 bases). The germline CDR1 and CDR2 sequences are SEHNR and FQNEAQ (reference sequence). Between the trimmed V and J ends, which lost 4 bases and 3 bases, there was a span of 18 bases. The CDR3 has 16 amino acids. The CDR3 DNA follows: TGTGCCAGCAGCTCGGGGAGTTGGGGCCCTTACTATGGCTACACCTTC. Translated, it gives CASSSGSWGPYYGYTF.

This clonotype was counted a few times. Germline and junction disagree at one end, which may indicate a read error. This chain connects TRBV18 to TRBJ1-2; possible D gene TRBD1, 5 bases. Per germline, CDR1 KGHSH and CDR2 LQKENI. CDR3 length equals 13 residues. CDR3 in DNA: TGTGTCAGCTCACCCAGGGTTGAGGATGGCTACACCTTC. As protein: CVSSPRVEDGYTF.

V is TRBV3-1 and J is TRBJ2-1; 8 bases line up with TRBD2. This CDR3 region has 16 residues. Germline-derived CDR1 and CDR2 are LGHDT and YNNKEL (reference sequence). Unmatched junction bases numbered 10, after V lost 4 bases and J lost 5 bases. In DNA, the CDR3 is TGTGCCAGCAGCCCCTACGGGGGGGCCGGGGACAATGAGCAGTTCTTC. Protein: CASSPYGGAGDNEQFF.